One and the same sample provided the 25 T cell receptor beta chains below, sequenced in a study of graft-versus-host responses after intestinal transplantation. The assay was immunoSEQ multiplex PCR, and TCRdb's table has in-frame clones only and misses some. Of 100,000 to 130,000 clones in the sample, roughly 86% were seen once. Antigens of these TCRs are unknown. The sequences come from unstimulated CD4+ T cells sorted from spleen or lymph node cells, collected before transplant. Receptors were obtained from a human donor who was the organ donor for an intestinal transplant.

The chain has TRBV5-6 and TRBJ2-5, with TRBD1 matching 9 bases. V lost 4 bases, J lost 5 bases, and 3 bases stayed unmatched. Germline values: CDR1 SGHDT, CDR2 YYEEEE. The CDR3 loop spans 13 amino acids. The CDR3 DNA reads TGTGCCAGCAGCACGGACAGGGGTGAGACCCAGTACTTC. The encoded protein is CASSTDRGETQYF.

The chain joins TRBV4-1 to TRBJ1-1; D gene unclear. V dropped 3 bases and J dropped 2 bases, with 10 bases sitting between them. Per the germline V gene, CDR1 is MGHRA and CDR2 is YSYEKL. The CDR3 length is 14 residues. In nucleotides, the CDR3 is TGCGCCAGCAGCCAGAGACTGTTCAACACTGAAGCTTTCTTT. It yields the protein CASSQRLFNTEAFF.

V gene TRBV5-6 combines with J gene TRBJ2-2; D not certain. Trimming shortened V by 0 bases and J by 7 bases, and 13 bases separated the two germline ends. This CDR3 comprises 15 residues. Per germline, CDR1 SGHDT and CDR2 YYEEEE. CDR3: CASSLVVNTHGELFF. The CDR3 DNA sequence: TGTGCCAGCAGCTTGGTCGTCAACACCCACGGGGAGCTGTTTTTT.

The gene calls are TRBV4-1 and TRBJ2-1; 9 bases align to TRBD2. Germline V gene sequence: CDR1 MGHRA, CDR2 YSYEKL. V shed 5 bases and J 10 bases; nucleotides not matched to a gene: 15. This CDR3 region has 16 residues. CDR3 residues: CASSWGGRASQLEQFF. The CDR3, as DNA: TGCGCCAGCAGCTGGGGCGGGAGGGCCTCACAATTAGAGCAGTTCTTC.

The V gene is TRBV6-6, the J gene TRBJ2-7; 8 bases agree with TRBD1. CDR1 and CDR2 from the germline V gene are MNHNY and SVGAGI (reference sequence). The CDR3 has 16 residues. V lost 5 bases, J lost 0 bases, and 9 bases stayed unmatched. DNA for the CDR3: TGTGCCAGCAGTCTCGCGGACAGGGCCAGCTCCTACGAGCAGTACTTC. Protein product: CASSLADRASSYEQYF.

The chain uses TRBV7-2 and TRBJ2-5; D ambiguous. There are 11 residues in the CDR3. Between the trimmed V and J ends, which lost 1 base and 7 bases, there was a span of 4 bases. The germline gives CDR1 SGHTA, CDR2 FQGNSA. Here the CDR3 reads CASSLVGTQYF. CDR3 DNA: TGTGCCAGCAGCTTAGTCGGGACCCAGTACTTC. Supplemented by reference TRBV7-2 and TRBJ2-5, the full variable domain reads GAGVSQSPSNKVTEKGKDVELRCDPISGHTALYWYRQSLGQGLEFLIYFQGNSAPDKSGLPSDRFSAERTGGSVSTLTIQRTQQEDSAVYLCASSLVGTQYFGPGTRLLVL.

The rearrangement uses TRBV27 and TRBJ1-1, with 7 nucleotides matching TRBD1. CDR3 length equals 13 residues. V was clipped by 6 bases and J by 6 bases; unmatched bases: 7. Germline CDR1 reads MNHEY; CDR2 reads SMNVEV (reference sequence). This chain's CDR3 is CASRRQGSSEAFF. The DNA of the CDR3 is TGTGCCAGCAGGAGACAGGGATCATCTGAAGCTTTCTTT.

For this clone: At the DNA level, this CDR3 is encoded by other sequences in the same sample as well. The rearrangement links TRBV7-2 to TRBJ2-7, with 7 bases identical to TRBD2. V dropped 5 bases and J dropped 2; count of bases not matched to a gene: 9. CDR1 and CDR2 from the germline V gene are SGHTA and FQGNSA. The CDR3 is made up of 15 amino acids. For the CDR3, the DNA is TGTGCCAGCAGCCTCAGTGGGGGGGAGACCTACGAGCAGTACTTC. Its translation: CASSLSGGETYEQYF.

The J gene is TRBJ1-2, the V gene TRBV28, with D unresolved. V gave up 7 bases and J gave up 3 bases, with 9 bases separating them. The length of the CDR3 is 12 residues. Germline loops: CDR1 MDHEN, CDR2 SYDVKM. DNA for the CDR3: TGTGCCAGCAAGGGAGGTTACTATGGCTACACCTTC. Its translation is CASKGGYYGYTF.

This chain joins TRBV6-5 and TRBJ1-4, with a tentative D call TRBD1 (5 bases). V shed 2 bases and J shed 7 bases, with 11 bases lying between them. CDR3 length: 14 amino acids. CDR1 MNHEY and CDR2 SVGAGI come from the germline V gene. The CDR3 DNA is TGTGCCAGCAGTTACGTGGGGCCGGGTGAAAAACTGTTTTTT. It yields the protein CASSYVGPGEKLFF.

The V and J genes are TRBV7-9 and TRBJ2-2; 10 nucleotides agree with TRBD2. J gave up 4 bases and V 6 bases, and 5 bases lay outside the gene matches. This CDR3 has 15 amino acids. From germline, CDR1 is SEHNR and CDR2 FQNEAQ (reference sequence). CDR3 coding DNA: TGTGCCAGCAGAAACAGCGGGAGGGCCACCGGGGAGCTGTTTTTT. Protein sequence: CASRNSGRATGELFF.

V usage is TRBV9 and J usage is TRBJ1-6; 8 nucleotides align to TRBD1. CDR1 is SGDLS, CDR2 YYNGEE, per germline. Unmatched junction bases numbered 11, after V lost 3 bases and J lost 9 bases. This CDR3 comprises 16 residues. DNA of the CDR3: TGTGCCAGCAGCGCCCGGACAGGGACTGTTGGTTCACCCCTCCACTTT. It specifies CASSARTGTVGSPLHF. Full variable domain (outside the CDR3, taken from reference TRBV9 and TRBJ1-6): DSGVTQTPKHLITATGQRVTLRCSPRSGDLSVYWYQQSLDQGLQFLIQYYNGEERAKGNILERFSAQQFPDLHSELNLSSLELGDSALYFCASSARTGTVGSPLHFGNGTRLTVT.

The chain links TRBV30 to TRBJ2-1, with D perhaps matching TRBD1 or TRBD2 (5 bases each). This CDR3 has 11 residues. Trimming shortened V by 5 bases and J by 9 bases, and 11 bases separated the two germline ends. Germline assignment: CDR1 GTSNPN and CDR2 SVGIG (reference sequence). The CDR3, as DNA: TGTGCCTGGGGGACCTCGAGTGAGCAGTTCTTC. Protein: CAWGTSSEQFF.

This chain connects TRBV27 to TRBJ2-3; no firm D call. The CDR3 has 13 residues. Trimming removed 7 bases from V and 6 bases from J, with 14 bases in between. Per the germline V gene, CDR1 is MNHEY and CDR2 is SMNVEV (reference sequence). The CDR3 loop is CASTDPNVDTQYF. The CDR3 coding sequence is TGTGCCAGCACCGACCCCAATGTGGATACGCAGTATTTT.

V and J are TRBV2 and TRBJ1-5, with D tentatively TRBD1 (6 bases). The CDR3 has 14 amino acids. Trimming cost V 4 bases and J 2 bases, with 9 bases left between them. Looked up from germline, CDR1 is SNHLY and CDR2 is FYNNEI. The CDR3 bases are TGTGCCAGCAGTGTAAACAGGGGCAATCAGCCCCAGCATTTT. The encoded protein is CASSVNRGNQPQHF.

CDR3 sequence (DNA): TGTGCCAGCAGCTTAGGCTGGAATTCACCCCTCCACTTT. Protein sequence: CASSLGWNSPLHF. The chain uses TRBV11-3 and TRBJ1-6; D not resolved. V was trimmed by 1 base and J by 7 bases, leaving 5 bases between them. The germline gives CDR1 SGHNT, CDR2 YENEEA. This CDR3 is 13 amino acids long.

The chain recombines TRBV6-6 with TRBJ1-5; the D gene is possibly TRBD1 (5 bases). The germline gives CDR1 MNHNY, CDR2 SVGAGI (reference sequence). V lost 5 bases and J 5 bases, leaving 19 bases between the germline ends. The CDR3 totals 16 residues. The CDR3 region is CASSPRWGWGYQPQHF. CDR3 nucleotide sequence: TGTGCCAGCAGTCCCCGGTGGGGGTGGGGCTATCAGCCCCAGCATTTT.

The chain uses TRBV18 and TRBJ2-6, with TRBD1 identical over 7 bases. Germline trimming cut 6 bases from V and 0 bases from J; bases unmatched to any gene: 2. This CDR3 comprises 15 residues. The germline V gene encodes CDR1 KGHSH and CDR2 LQKENI. Here the CDR3 DNA reads TGTGCCAGCTCCTCAGGGGGCTCTGGGGCCAACGTCCTGACTTTC. Translating it yields CASSSGGSGANVLTF. The full variable domain, with the rest looked up from reference TRBV18 and TRBJ2-6, is NAGVMQNPRHLVRRRGQEARLRCSPMKGHSHVYWYRQLPEEGLKFMVYLQKENIIDESGMPKERFSAEFPKEGPSILRIQQVVRGDSAAYFCASSSGGSGANVLTFGAGSRLTVL.

This clone has a handful of counts. The V and J genes are TRBV10-2 and TRBJ1-3; a possible D gene is TRBD1 (6 bases). This CDR3 has 15 amino acids. In germline, CDR1 is WSHSY, CDR2 SAAADI. V dropped 2 bases and J dropped 0 bases, with 8 bases sitting between them. The CDR3 DNA is TGCGCCAGCAGTGAGAGGGGGAGCTCTGGAAACACCATATATTTT. Translated: CASSERGSSGNTIYF.

The rearrangement links TRBV18 to TRBJ1-2; 7 bases are a match to TRBD1. The ends lost 4 bases at V and 5 bases at J; junction bases unmatched: 4. The CDR3 sequence is 13 residues long. CDR1 KGHSH and CDR2 LQKENI come from the germline V gene. The CDR3 reads CASSRDRQYGYTF. In DNA, the CDR3 is TGTGCCAGCTCACGGGACAGACAATATGGCTACACCTTC.

The chain has TRBV6-5 and TRBJ1-6, with D possibly TRBD1 on 5 matching bases. Per the germline V gene, CDR1 is MNHEY and CDR2 is SVGAGI. Trimming removed 2 bases at V and 6 bases at J, with 14 bases between. The CDR3 has 16 amino acids. The CDR3 region is CASSYGQGWSNSPLHF. CDR3 nucleotide sequence: TGTGCCAGCAGTTACGGGCAGGGCTGGTCTAATTCACCCCTCCACTTT.

V gene TRBV7-2 combines with J gene TRBJ1-3; no clear D. The CDR3 contains 14 residues. Germline V gene sequence: CDR1 SGHTA, CDR2 FQGNSA. V dropped 5 bases and J dropped 1 base, with 9 bases sitting between them. CDR3 amino acids: CASSRMLSGNTIYF. CDR3 DNA sequence: TGTGCCAGCAGCCGCATGTTATCTGGAAACACCATATATTTT. Full variable domain (missing parts from reference TRBV7-2 and TRBJ1-3): GAGVSQSPSNKVTEKGKDVELRCDPISGHTALYWYRQSLGQGLEFLIYFQGNSAPDKSGLPSDRFSAERTGGSVSTLTIQRTQQEDSAVYLCASSRMLSGNTIYFGEGSWLTVV.

The genes are TRBV6-1 and TRBJ2-7, with D unclear. V lost 4 bases and J 5 bases, leaving 6 bases between the germline ends. Germline values: CDR1 MNHNS, CDR2 SASEGT. The CDR3 length is 11 residues. The CDR3 loop is CASSVAHEQYF. The CDR3 region has the DNA TGTGCCAGCAGTGTTGCCCACGAGCAGTACTTC.

This clone occurred a few times. The chain links TRBV6-5 to TRBJ2-7; D is perhaps TRBD2 (7 bases). This CDR3 region has 15 residues. Looked up from germline, CDR1 is MNHEY and CDR2 is SVGAGI. The V gene lost 2 bases and the J gene lost 4 bases, with 15 bases spanning the gap. The CDR3 here is CASSYAGASPYEQYF. For the CDR3, the DNA is TGTGCCAGCAGTTACGCGGGGGCCTCGCCTTACGAGCAGTACTTC.

V gene TRBV10-3 combines with J gene TRBJ2-5; TRBD2 matches 7 bases. V lost 8 bases, J lost 4 bases, and 4 bases stayed unmatched. This CDR3 is built from 12 residues. The germline V gene has CDR1 ENHRY and CDR2 SYGVKD. CDR3 DNA sequence: TGTGCCATCTCTTCGGGGGGAGAGACCCAGTACTTC. It encodes CAISSGGETQYF.